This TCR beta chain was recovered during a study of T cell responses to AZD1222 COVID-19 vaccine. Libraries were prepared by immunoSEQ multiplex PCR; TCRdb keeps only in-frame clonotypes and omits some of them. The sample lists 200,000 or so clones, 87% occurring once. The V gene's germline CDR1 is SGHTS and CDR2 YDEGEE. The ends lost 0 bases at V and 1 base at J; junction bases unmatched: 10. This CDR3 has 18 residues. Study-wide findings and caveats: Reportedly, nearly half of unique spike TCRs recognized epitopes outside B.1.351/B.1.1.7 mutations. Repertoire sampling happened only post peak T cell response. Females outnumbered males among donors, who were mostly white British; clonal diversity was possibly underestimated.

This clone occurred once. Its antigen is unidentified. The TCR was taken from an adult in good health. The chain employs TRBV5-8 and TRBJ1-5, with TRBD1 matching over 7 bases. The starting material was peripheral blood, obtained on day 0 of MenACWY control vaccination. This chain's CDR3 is CASSLAKTGVDSNQPQHF. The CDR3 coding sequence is TGTGCCAGCAGCTTGGCCAAAACAGGGGTAGACAGCAATCAGCCCCAGCATTTT.